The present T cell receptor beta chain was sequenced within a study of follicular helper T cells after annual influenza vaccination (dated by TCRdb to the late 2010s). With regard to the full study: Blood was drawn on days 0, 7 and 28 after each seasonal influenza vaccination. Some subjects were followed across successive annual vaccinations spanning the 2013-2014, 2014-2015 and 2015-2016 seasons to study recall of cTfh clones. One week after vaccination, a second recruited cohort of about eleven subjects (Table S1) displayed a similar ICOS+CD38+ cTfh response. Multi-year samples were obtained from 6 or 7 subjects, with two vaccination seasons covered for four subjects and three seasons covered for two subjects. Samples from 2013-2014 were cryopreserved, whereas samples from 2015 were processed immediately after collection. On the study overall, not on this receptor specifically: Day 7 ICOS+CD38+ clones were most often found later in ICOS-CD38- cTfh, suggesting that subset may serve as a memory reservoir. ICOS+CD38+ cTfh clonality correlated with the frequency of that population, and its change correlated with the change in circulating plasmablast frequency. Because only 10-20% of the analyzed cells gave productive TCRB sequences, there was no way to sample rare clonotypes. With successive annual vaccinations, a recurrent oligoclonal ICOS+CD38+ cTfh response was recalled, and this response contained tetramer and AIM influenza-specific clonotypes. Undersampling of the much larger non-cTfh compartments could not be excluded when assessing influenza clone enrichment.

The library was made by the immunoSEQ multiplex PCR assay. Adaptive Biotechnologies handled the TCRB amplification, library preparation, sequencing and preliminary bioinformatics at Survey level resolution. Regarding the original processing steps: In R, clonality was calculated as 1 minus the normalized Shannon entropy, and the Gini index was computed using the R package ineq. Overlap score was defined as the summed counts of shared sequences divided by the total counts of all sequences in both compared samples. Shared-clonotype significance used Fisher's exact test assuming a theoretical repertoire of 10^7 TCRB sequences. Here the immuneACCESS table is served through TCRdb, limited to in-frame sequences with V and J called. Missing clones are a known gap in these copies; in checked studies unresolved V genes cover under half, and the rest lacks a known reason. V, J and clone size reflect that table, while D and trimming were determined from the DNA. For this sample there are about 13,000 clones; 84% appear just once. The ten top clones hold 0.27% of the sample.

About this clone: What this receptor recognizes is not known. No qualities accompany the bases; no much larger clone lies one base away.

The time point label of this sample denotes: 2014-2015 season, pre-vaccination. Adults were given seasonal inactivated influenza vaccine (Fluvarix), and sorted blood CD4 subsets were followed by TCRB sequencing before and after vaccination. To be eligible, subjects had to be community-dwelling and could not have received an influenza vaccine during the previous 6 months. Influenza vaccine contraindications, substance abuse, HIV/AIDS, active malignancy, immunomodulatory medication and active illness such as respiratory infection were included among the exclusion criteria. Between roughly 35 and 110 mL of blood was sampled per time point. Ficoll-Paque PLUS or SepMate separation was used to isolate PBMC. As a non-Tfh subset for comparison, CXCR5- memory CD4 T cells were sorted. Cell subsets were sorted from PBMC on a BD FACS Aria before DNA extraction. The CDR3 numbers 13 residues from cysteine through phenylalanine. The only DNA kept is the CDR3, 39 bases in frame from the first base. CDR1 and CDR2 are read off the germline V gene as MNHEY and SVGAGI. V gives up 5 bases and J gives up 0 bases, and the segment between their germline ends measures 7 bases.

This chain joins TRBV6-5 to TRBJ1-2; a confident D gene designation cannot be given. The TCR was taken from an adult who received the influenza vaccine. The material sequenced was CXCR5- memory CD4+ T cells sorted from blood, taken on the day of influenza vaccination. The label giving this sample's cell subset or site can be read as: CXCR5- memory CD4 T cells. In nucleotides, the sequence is TGTGCCAGCAGTCGTACAACTAACTATGGCTACACCTTC. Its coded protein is CASSRTTNYGYTF.